Given below is one TCR beta chain in context. The sample originates from a study of T cell changes during pregnancy in multiple sclerosis. Libraries were prepared by immunoSEQ multiplex PCR; TCRdb keeps only in-frame clonotypes and omits some of them. The sample carries about 66,000 clones, about nine tenths recorded once. In germline, CDR1 is SGHNT, CDR2 YENEEA. CDR3 length equals 14 residues. V lost 0 bases to trimming and J lost 4 bases, with 9 bases between them. The chain couples TRBV11-3 to TRBJ1-1; D unresolved. The clonotype originates from a female donor with multiple sclerosis, enrolled in a pregnancy study. The source was peripheral blood, collected in the third trimester of pregnancy. The CDR3 nucleotides are TGTGCCAGCAGCTTAGAGTCGGGGAGCACTGAAGCTTTCTTT. Protein sequence: CASSLESGSTEAFF.